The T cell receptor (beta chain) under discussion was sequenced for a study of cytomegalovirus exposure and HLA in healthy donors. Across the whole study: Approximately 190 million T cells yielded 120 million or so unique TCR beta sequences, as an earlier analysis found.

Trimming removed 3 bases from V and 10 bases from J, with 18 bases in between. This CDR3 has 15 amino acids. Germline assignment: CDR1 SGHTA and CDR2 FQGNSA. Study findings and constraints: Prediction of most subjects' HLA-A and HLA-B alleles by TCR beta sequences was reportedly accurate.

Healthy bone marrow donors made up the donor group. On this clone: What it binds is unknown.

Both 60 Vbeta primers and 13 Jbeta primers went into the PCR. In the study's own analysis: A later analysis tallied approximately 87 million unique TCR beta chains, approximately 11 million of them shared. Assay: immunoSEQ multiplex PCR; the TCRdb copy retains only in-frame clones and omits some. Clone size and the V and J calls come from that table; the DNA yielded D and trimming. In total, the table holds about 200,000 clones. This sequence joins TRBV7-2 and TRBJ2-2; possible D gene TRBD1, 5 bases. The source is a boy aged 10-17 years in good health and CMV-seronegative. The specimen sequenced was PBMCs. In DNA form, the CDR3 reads TGTGCCAGCAGCTTTACGACAGCCCCCTCAACGGAGCTGTTTTTT. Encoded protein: CASSFTTAPSTELFF.